Following are 22 T cell receptor beta chains from one sample sequenced in a study of blood T cell repertoires in COVID-19. Method: immunoSEQ multiplex PCR; TCRdb's copy keeps in-frame clones and lacks some. The repertoire has about 150,000 clones, about 86% of them found once; the top ten carry approximately 7.3%. Sequencing used PBMCs or T cells enriched from blood (not recorded which). Receptors originate from a man aged 45-65 years who had recovered from COVID-19.

V gene TRBV5-6 combines with J gene TRBJ2-3, with 11 nucleotides matching TRBD2. Looked up from germline, CDR1 is SGHDT and CDR2 is YYEEEE. The ends lost 1 base at V and 5 bases at J; junction bases unmatched: 3. The CDR3 sequence is 15 residues long. The CDR3 bases are TGTGCCAGCAGCTTGACTAGCGGGGGTTTAGATACGCAGTATTTT. This sequence encodes CASSLTSGGLDTQYF.

The chain uses TRBV19 and TRBJ1-6; 7 bases match TRBD1. CDR1 is LNHDA and CDR2 is SQIVND in the germline V gene (reference sequence). Losses at the gene ends were 5 bases for V and 7 bases for J; bases not matched to a gene: 8. CDR3 length: 15 amino acids. The CDR3 bases are TGTGCCAGTAGTCTCGGACAGGTGGAAAATTCACCCCTCCACTTT. Translating gives CASSLGQVENSPLHF.

This sequence joins TRBV6-5 and TRBJ1-2; TRBD1 aligns across 8 bases. Per germline, CDR1 MNHEY and CDR2 SVGAGI. V shed 6 bases, J shed 8 bases, and the junction held 14 bases outside the gene matches. The CDR3 extends over 15 amino acids. The CDR3 nucleotides read TGTGCCAGCAGGAGACAGGGGCGATCATCCCTAGGCTACACCTTC. It yields the protein CASRRQGRSSLGYTF.

The V gene is TRBV7-9, the J gene TRBJ2-2; 10 bases align to TRBD2. CDR1 is SEHNR, CDR2 FQNEAQ, per germline (reference sequence). The CDR3 sequence is 19 residues long. J lost 2 bases, V lost 3 bases, and 12 bases had no gene match. The CDR3 is CASSFTGLAANPNTGELFF. CDR3 DNA sequence: TGTGCCAGCAGCTTTACCGGACTAGCGGCTAATCCTAACACCGGGGAGCTGTTTTTT.

The genes are TRBV4-2 and TRBJ2-5; possibly TRBD1 for D (5 bases). The CDR3 length is 14 residues. Trimming cost V 0 bases and J 4 bases, with 9 bases left between them. Germline V gene sequence: CDR1 LGHNA, CDR2 YNFKEQ. The CDR3 sequence is CASSQEWQGETQYF. The CDR3 coding sequence is TGTGCCAGCAGCCAAGAGTGGCAGGGAGAGACCCAGTACTTC.

The chain couples TRBV12-5 to TRBJ1-4, with TRBD1 matching 10 bases. This CDR3 region has 16 residues. The trim removed 1 base at V and 11 bases at J, leaving 10 bases unmatched. CDR1 is LGHNT, CDR2 FRNRAP, per germline. The CDR3 sequence is CASGLAGGTGVSKLFF. DNA of the CDR3: TGTGCTAGTGGTTTGGCAGGAGGGACAGGGGTATCCAAACTGTTTTTT.

The J gene is TRBJ1-4, the V gene TRBV18; perhaps TRBD1 as D (5 bases). Germline V lookup: CDR1 KGHSH, CDR2 LQKENI. V dropped 6 bases and J dropped 0 bases, with 14 bases sitting between them. This CDR3 has 16 amino acids. CDR3 residues: CASSLQGKATNEKLFF. For the CDR3, the DNA is TGTGCCAGCTCTCTTCAGGGAAAGGCAACTAATGAAAAACTGTTTTTT.

The chain joins TRBV30 to TRBJ2-3; 13 bases agree with TRBD2. The CDR3 length is 17 residues. J lost 0 bases, V lost 0 bases, and 3 bases had no gene match. Per the germline V gene, CDR1 is GTSNPN and CDR2 is SVGIG (reference sequence). CDR3 residues: CAWSVPGLAGSTDTQYF. CDR3 coding DNA: TGTGCCTGGAGTGTACCGGGACTAGCGGGGAGCACAGATACGCAGTATTTT.

The genes are TRBV28 and TRBJ2-3; perhaps TRBD1 as D (5 bases). This CDR3 spans 15 amino acids. Germline CDR1 MDHEN, CDR2 SYDVKM. Deletions cut 2 bases from V and 3 bases from J, with 12 bases between. CDR3 residues: CASSLAGPLTDTQYF. In DNA, the CDR3 is TGTGCCAGCAGTTTAGCAGGGCCATTGACAGATACGCAGTATTTT.

The rearrangement joins TRBV9 to TRBJ1-1; no definite D call. The V end lost 0 bases, the J end lost 5 bases, and 17 bases lay between the germline ends. The CDR3 has 16 amino acids. Germline V gives CDR1 SGDLS, CDR2 YYNGEE. This chain's CDR3 is CASSVGLLDVRTEAFF. The CDR3 bases are TGTGCCAGCAGCGTAGGACTCCTAGATGTGAGAACTGAAGCTTTCTTT.

The genes are TRBV7-9 and TRBJ1-2; 8 positions agree with TRBD1. The germline V gene encodes CDR1 SEHNR and CDR2 FQNEAQ (reference sequence). V gave up 1 base and J gave up 8 bases; unmatched junction bases: 6. This CDR3 has 14 amino acids. In DNA, the CDR3 is TGTGCCAGCAGCTTAGGACAGGGGAAGGGCGGCTACACCTTC. Amino acids: CASSLGQGKGGYTF.

In this sample, this clone turned up a few times. V is TRBV9 and J is TRBJ1-1; 8 nucleotides line up with TRBD1. Per the germline V gene, CDR1 is SGDLS and CDR2 is YYNGEE. The CDR3 loop spans 16 amino acids. Trimming removed 0 bases from V and 6 bases from J; junction bases left unmatched: 10. In DNA form, the CDR3 reads TGTGCCAGCAGCGTAGAAGACAGGGGCTATAACGCTGAAGCTTTCTTT. This translates into CASSVEDRGYNAEAFF.

The chain uses TRBV29-1 and TRBJ2-3; maybe TRBD2 (5 bases). The ends were cut back, 8 bases at V and 9 bases at J, with 15 bases in the middle. Germline V gene sequence: CDR1 SQVTM, CDR2 ANQGSEA. This CDR3 spans 11 amino acids. CDR3 DNA sequence: TGCAGCCTCTCCGGGGTAGACACGCAGTATTTT. Protein sequence: CSLSGVDTQYF.

V usage is TRBV9 and J usage is TRBJ2-1; D is possibly TRBD2 (6 bases). This CDR3 contains 15 residues. Germline CDR1 SGDLS, CDR2 YYNGEE. Trimming pared 2 bases from V and 8 bases from J, leaving 17 bases between. The CDR3 nucleotides are TGTGCCAGCAGCGTGGGTCTAGCGCAGACGCATGAGCAGTTCTTC. This codes for CASSVGLAQTHEQFF.

V is TRBV6-2 or TRBV6-3 and J is TRBJ2-2, with 9 bases lining up with TRBD2. The CDR3 is 17 residues long. Germline trimming cut 2 bases from V and 7 bases from J; bases unmatched to any gene: 11. Germline lookup yields CDR1 MNHEY and CDR2 SVGEGT. The CDR3 reads CASSYRTGGTSHGELFF. The CDR3 nucleotides read TGTGCCAGCAGTTACAGGACAGGCGGGACTAGCCACGGGGAGCTGTTTTTT.

This sequence joins TRBV11-2 and TRBJ2-7; D unresolved. Deletions cut 2 bases from V and 2 bases from J, with 7 bases between. In germline, CDR1 is SGHAT, CDR2 FQNNGV. The CDR3 loop spans 13 amino acids. CDR3 loop: CASSLNQAYEQYF. The CDR3 nucleotides read TGTGCCAGCAGCTTAAACCAGGCCTACGAGCAGTACTTC.

This chain joins TRBV4-1 and TRBJ1-6, with unresolved D. Germline V gives CDR1 MGHRA, CDR2 YSYEKL. The CDR3 extends over 17 amino acids. The V end was cut by 3 bases, the J end by 7 bases, with 19 bases between. In DNA form, the CDR3 reads TGCGCCAGCAGCCAGGCCGGAGGGCAAGAGCTAAATTCACCCCTCCACTTT. It is translated as CASSQAGGQELNSPLHF.

This clone occurred a few times. The chain has TRBV11-2 and TRBJ1-1; no definite D call. Per the germline V gene, CDR1 is SGHAT and CDR2 is FQNNGV. Trimming left V 2 bases short and J 1 base short, with 5 bases between. This CDR3 has 13 residues. DNA for the CDR3: TGTGCCAGCAGCTTACGAGAGAACACTGAAGCTTTCTTT. It translates to CASSLRENTEAFF.

This clone was counted once. The chain recombines TRBV10-3 with TRBJ1-1; D is ambiguous. The CDR3 length is 14 residues. Trimming took off 11 bases at V and 2 bases at J, with 18 bases between the two ends. Germline values: CDR1 ENHRY, CDR2 SYGVKD. This CDR3 reads CAVMGISPNTEAFF. As DNA, the CDR3 is TGTGCCGTCATGGGCATAAGCCCTAACACTGAAGCTTTCTTT.

The chain combines TRBV5-6 with TRBJ1-1, with D uncertain. The CDR3 has 13 residues. Between the trimmed V and J ends, which lost 6 bases and 5 bases, there was a span of 14 bases. CDR1 is SGHDT and CDR2 is YYEEEE in the germline V gene. This chain's CDR3 is CASTEMGRTEAFF. CDR3 DNA sequence: TGTGCCAGCACTGAGATGGGGAGGACTGAAGCTTTCTTT.

In its sample, this clone ranks as medium-sized. V is TRBV11-2 and J is TRBJ1-2, with 9 bases that match TRBD1. This CDR3 is 15 amino acids long. CDR1 is SGHAT, CDR2 FQNNGV, per germline. V trimming: 2 bases; J trimming: 7 bases; junction bases outside the gene matches: 8. The CDR3 DNA follows: TGTGCCAGCAGCTTACATGGGACAGGGTTGGGTGGCTACACCTTC. It translates to CASSLHGTGLGGYTF.

This chain connects TRBV6-5 to TRBJ1-3; 7 bases fit TRBD1. CDR1 is MNHEY and CDR2 is SVGAGI in the germline V gene. The CDR3 has 13 amino acids. V gave up 8 bases and J gave up 3 bases; unmatched junction bases: 4. The CDR3 sequence is CASGQGDGNTIYF. CDR3 sequence (DNA): TGTGCCAGCGGCCAGGGGGATGGAAACACCATATATTTT.